This T cell receptor beta chain was captured by sequencing in a study of vaccination and CD4 T cells after COVID-19. To note about this clonotype: Its antigen is currently unknown.

Treatment in this sample: roughly 10-day PBMC culture with coronavirus spike peptide pools or control peptides (ViraFEST assay). The Oncomine TCR Beta short-read assay sequenced DNA from cultured CD4+ T cells. TCRdb reprocessed the PCR reads via MiXCR and lists one record per CDR3 protein. The sample carries just under 20,000 distinct CDR3 sequences, 40% to 65% recorded once. The clonotype was recovered from a human donor who had recovered from COVID-19. Material: CD4+ T cells from blood, cultured in vitro.

The CDR3, as DNA: TGTGCCTGGAGTCCTACCCGGAGCACTGAAGCTTTCTTT. It yields the protein CAWSPTRSTEAFF. V usage is TRBV30 and J usage is TRBJ1-1; D is undetermined. This CDR3 is built from 13 residues. CDR1 and CDR2 (germline): GTSNPN, SVGIG (reference sequence). V was trimmed by 2 bases and J by 4 bases, leaving 11 bases between them.